This T cell receptor (beta chain) originates from a study of monozygotic twins with inflammatory bowel disease. Researchers used template switching to add UMIs featuring a 6-nucleotide sample barcode. TCRdb re-called the 5' RACE reads, yielding one record per CDR3 amino acid sequence without DNA. The sample has around 400,000 distinct CDR3 sequences, and its top ten clones hold 2% to 3%. The clonotype comes from a human donor with ulcerative colitis or Crohn's disease, or a healthy co-twin of an affected twin (not recorded which). The sequencing sample was made of blood.

The CDR3 loop reads CASSQDGTDEKLFF. The chain couples TRBV4-1 to TRBJ1-4; TCRdb lists TRBD1, though no DNA is available to test this call. CDR3 size: 14 residues. Germline V gene data show CDR1 as MGHRA and CDR2 as YSYEKL.